This T cell receptor (beta chain) was sequenced for a study of glioma-infiltrating T cells. General study findings and limits: CDR3 overlap between tissue and blood was very small. Non-neoplastic patients had below-expected tissue-blood divergence, while all gliomas exceeded expectation.

TCR alpha and beta CDR3 regions were amplified from RNA using iRepertoire nested multiplex PCR. Tissue mRNA or PBMC total RNA, roughly 90-450 ng, went into one-step reverse transcription and amplification. Via MiXCR, TCRdb re-called the multiplex PCR reads, giving one row per CDR3 protein. The sample contains about 140,000 distinct CDR3 sequences, 35% to 50% of which appear only once. On this clonotype: Its antigen is not known.

The sequence was obtained from a human donor with low-grade glioma or glioblastoma, undergoing nonglioma brain surgery, or in good health (not recorded which). The material sequenced was glioma tissue, nonneoplastic brain tissue, or PBMCs (not recorded which).

The CDR3 here is CASSPLGNSYNEQFF. The CDR3 bases are TGCGCCAGCAGTCCGTTAGGTAACTCCTACAATGAGCAGTTCTTC. The chain is built from TRBV5-1 and TRBJ2-1; D is unresolved. The CDR3 sequence is 15 residues long. Between the trimmed V and J ends, which lost 5 bases and 0 bases, there was a span of 12 bases. Germline V lookup: CDR1 SGHRS, CDR2 YFSETQ.